This entry concerns a single T cell receptor beta chain. Its antigen is unidentified. The CDR3 covers 14 residues. CDR1 is SGHVS and CDR2 is FQNEAQ in the germline V gene. V lost 7 bases and J 2 bases, leaving 15 bases between the germline ends. This sample is part of a study of cytomegalovirus exposure and HLA in healthy donors. Study in general: There were 90 million to 130 million unique TCR beta sequences, drawn from about 190 million T cells, in an earlier analysis. Study findings and constraints: Usually a TCR sequence was rare, but some public TCRs were found in many donors. Versus the roughly 700-donor mean, an Asian-associated ancestry cluster reportedly showed fewer N-insertions in a later analysis. Accounts indicate the classifier identified cytomegalovirus status with strong specificity and sensitivity.

The PCR made use of 60 Vbeta and 13 Jbeta primers. Profiling relied on immunoSEQ multiplex PCR, and the TCRdb table lists in-frame clones only, not all of them. This table has 110,000 or so clones, about 80% appearing once. The sequencing input was PBMCs. This chain links TRBV7-8 with TRBJ2-7; possible D gene TRBD2, 5 bases. This TCR was sampled from a woman in her thirties or forties in good health and CMV-seropositive. The DNA for the CDR3 is TGTGCCAGCACCTCCCAGAGGGCTACCTACGAGCAGTACTTC. Translated: CASTSQRATYEQYF.